This T cell receptor (beta chain) comes out of a study of T-cell reconstitution after alpha-beta-depleted transplantation in children. This clonotype was found a few times. This CDR3 region has 13 residues. From germline, CDR1 is LNHDA and CDR2 SQIVND (reference sequence). V lost 3 bases and J 5 bases, leaving 8 bases between the germline ends. Unique molecular identifiers were incorporated into the prepared TCRbeta library. MiXCR was run by TCRdb on the PCR reads, yielding one entry per CDR3 protein. The data hold roughly 500,000 distinct CDR3 sequences, with around 20% observed a single time. Here the sequenced sample was PBMCs from the stem cell graft donor, taken from the stem cell graft. The chain couples TRBV19 to TRBJ1-5; no reliable D call. This clonotype was sampled from a human donor who donated a stem cell graft to a child with acute lymphoblastic leukemia. The DNA of the CDR3 is TGTGCCAGTAGTATCGCACAGTATCAGCCCCAGCATTTT. It yields the protein CASSIAQYQPQHF.